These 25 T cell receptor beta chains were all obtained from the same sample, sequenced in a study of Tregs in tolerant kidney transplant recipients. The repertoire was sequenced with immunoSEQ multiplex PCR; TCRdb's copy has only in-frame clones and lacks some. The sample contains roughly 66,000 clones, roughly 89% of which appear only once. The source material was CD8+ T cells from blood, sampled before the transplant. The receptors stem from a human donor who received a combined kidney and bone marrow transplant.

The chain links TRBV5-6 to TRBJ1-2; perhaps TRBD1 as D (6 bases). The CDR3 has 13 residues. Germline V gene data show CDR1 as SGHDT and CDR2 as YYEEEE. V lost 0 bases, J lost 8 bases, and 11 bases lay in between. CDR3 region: CASSLGRGFGYTF. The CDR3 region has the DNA TGTGCCAGCAGCTTGGGCAGGGGATTCGGCTACACCTTC.

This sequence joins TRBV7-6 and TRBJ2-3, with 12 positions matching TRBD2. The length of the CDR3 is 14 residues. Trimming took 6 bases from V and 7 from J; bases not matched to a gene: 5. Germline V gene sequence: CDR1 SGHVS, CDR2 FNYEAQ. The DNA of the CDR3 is TGTGCCAGCAGGACGACTAGCGGGGGAAATACGCAGTATTTT. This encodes CASRTTSGGNTQYF.

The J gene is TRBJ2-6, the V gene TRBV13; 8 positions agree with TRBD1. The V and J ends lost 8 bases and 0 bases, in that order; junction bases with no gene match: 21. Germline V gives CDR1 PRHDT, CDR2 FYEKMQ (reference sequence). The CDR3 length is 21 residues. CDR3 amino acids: CASGPNREPGTGSSGANVLTF. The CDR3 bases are TGTGCCAGCGGACCAAATAGAGAACCCGGGACAGGTTCCTCTGGGGCCAACGTCCTGACTTTC.

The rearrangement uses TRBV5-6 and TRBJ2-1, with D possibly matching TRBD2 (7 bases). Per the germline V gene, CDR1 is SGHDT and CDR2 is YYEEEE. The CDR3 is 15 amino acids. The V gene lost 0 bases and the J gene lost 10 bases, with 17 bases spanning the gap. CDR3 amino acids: CASSLGPGGWKEQFF. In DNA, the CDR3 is TGTGCCAGCAGCTTGGGTCCGGGGGGCTGGAAGGAGCAGTTCTTC.

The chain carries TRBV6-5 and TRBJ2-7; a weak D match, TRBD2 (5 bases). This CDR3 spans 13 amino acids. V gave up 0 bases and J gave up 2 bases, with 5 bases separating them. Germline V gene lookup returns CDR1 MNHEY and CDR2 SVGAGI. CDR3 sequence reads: CASSYSEAYEQYF. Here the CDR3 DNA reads TGTGCCAGCAGTTACTCGGAGGCCTACGAGCAGTACTTC.

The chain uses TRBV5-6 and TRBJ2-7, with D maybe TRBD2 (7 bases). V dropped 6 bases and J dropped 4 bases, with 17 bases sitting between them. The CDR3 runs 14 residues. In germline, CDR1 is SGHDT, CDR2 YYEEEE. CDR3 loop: CASTGEGGVYEQYF. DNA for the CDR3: TGTGCCAGCACCGGGGAGGGGGGGGTTTACGAGCAGTACTTC. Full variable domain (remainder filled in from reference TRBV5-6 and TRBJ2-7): DAGVTQSPTHLIKTRGQQVTLRCSPKSGHDTVSWYQQALGQGPQFIFQYYEEEERQRGNFPDRFSGHQFPNYSSELNVNALLLGDSALYLCASTGEGGVYEQYFGPGTRLTVT.

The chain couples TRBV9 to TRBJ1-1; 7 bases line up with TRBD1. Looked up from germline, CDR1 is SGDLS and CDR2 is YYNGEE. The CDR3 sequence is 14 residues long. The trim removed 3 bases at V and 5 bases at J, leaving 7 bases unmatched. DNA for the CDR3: TGTGCCAGCAGCGGACAGGGATATGGTACTGAAGCTTTCTTT. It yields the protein CASSGQGYGTEAFF.

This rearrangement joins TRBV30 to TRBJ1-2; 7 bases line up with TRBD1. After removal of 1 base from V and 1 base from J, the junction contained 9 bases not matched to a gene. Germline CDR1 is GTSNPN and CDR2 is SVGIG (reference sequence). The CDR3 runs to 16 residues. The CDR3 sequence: CAWSAGQARGNYGYTF. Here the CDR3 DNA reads TGTGCCTGGAGTGCAGGACAGGCCAGGGGTAACTATGGCTACACCTTC.

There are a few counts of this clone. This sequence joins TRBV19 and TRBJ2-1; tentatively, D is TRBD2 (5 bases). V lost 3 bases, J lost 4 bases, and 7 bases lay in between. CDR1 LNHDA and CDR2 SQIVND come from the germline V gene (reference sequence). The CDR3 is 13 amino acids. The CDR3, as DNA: TGTGCCAGTAGTATCGCGGGTTACAATGAGCAGTTCTTC. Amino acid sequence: CASSIAGYNEQFF.

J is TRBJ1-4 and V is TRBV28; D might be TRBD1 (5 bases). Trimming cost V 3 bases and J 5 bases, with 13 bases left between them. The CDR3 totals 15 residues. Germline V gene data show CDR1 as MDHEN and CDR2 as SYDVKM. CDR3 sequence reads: CASSLTETSNEKLFF. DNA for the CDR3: TGTGCCAGCAGTTTGACAGAGACCTCCAATGAAAAACTGTTTTTT.

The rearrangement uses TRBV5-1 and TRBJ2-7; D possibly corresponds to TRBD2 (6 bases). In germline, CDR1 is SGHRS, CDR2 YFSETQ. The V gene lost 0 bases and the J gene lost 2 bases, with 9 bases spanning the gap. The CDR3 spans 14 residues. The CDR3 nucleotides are TGCGCCAGCAGCTTGGCCTGGGGGGCCTACGAGCAGTACTTC. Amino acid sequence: CASSLAWGAYEQYF.

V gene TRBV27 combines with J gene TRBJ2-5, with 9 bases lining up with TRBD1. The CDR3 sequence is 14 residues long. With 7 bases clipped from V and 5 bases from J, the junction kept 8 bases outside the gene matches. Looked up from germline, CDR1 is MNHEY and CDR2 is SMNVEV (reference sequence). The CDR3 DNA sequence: TGTGCCAGCAACCCCGGGACAGGGAGTGAGACCCAGTACTTC. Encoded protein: CASNPGTGSETQYF.

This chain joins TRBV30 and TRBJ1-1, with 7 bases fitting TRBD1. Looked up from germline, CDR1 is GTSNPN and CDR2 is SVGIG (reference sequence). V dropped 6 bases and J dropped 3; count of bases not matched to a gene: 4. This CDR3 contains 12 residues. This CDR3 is CACDTGDTEAFF. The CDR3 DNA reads TGTGCCTGTGACACAGGGGACACTGAAGCTTTCTTT.

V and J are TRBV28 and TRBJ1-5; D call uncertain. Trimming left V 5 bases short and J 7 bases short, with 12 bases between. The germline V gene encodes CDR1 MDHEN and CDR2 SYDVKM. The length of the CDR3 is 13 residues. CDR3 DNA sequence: TGTGCCAGCAGTCCCAGACTATGGCAGCCCCAGCATTTT. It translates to CASSPRLWQPQHF. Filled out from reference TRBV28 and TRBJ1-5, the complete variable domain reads DVKVTQSSRYLVKRTGEKVFLECVQDMDHENMFWYRQDPGLGLRLIYFSYDVKMKEKGDIPEGYSVSREKKERFSLILESASTNQTSMYLCASSPRLWQPQHFGDGTRLSIL.

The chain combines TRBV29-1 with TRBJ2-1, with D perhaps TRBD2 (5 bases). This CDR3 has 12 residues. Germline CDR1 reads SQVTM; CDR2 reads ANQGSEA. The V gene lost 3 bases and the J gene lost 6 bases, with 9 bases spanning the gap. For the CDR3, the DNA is TGCAGCGTTGACGGGGTTTCCAATGAGCAGTTCTTC. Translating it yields CSVDGVSNEQFF.

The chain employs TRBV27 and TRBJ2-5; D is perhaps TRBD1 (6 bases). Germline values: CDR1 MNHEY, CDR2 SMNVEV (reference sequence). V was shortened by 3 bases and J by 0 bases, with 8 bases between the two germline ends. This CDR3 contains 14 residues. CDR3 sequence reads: CASSFGDNQETQYF. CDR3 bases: TGTGCCAGCAGTTTCGGGGACAACCAAGAGACCCAGTACTTC.

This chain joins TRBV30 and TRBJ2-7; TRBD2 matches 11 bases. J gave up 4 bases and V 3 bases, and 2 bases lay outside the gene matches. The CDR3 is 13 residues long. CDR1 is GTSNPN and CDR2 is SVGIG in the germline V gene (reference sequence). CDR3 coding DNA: TGTGCCTGGAGGACTAGCGGGGTTTACGAGCAGTACTTC. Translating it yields CAWRTSGVYEQYF.

In DNA, the CDR3 is TGTGCCAGCAGTTTCCCGACAGGAAGTTTGAACACTGAAGCTTTCTTT. This translates into CASSFPTGSLNTEAFF. V is TRBV28 and J is TRBJ1-1; D is perhaps TRBD1 (6 bases). Germline CDR1 is MDHEN and CDR2 is SYDVKM. This CDR3 has 16 residues. V dropped 3 bases and J dropped 0 bases, with 14 bases sitting between them.

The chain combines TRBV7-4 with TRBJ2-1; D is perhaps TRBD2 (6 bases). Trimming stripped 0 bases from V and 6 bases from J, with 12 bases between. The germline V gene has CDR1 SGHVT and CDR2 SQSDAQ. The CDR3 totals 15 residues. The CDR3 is CASSLAGGVGNEQFF. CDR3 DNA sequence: TGTGCCAGCAGCTTAGCAGGAGGGGTGGGCAATGAGCAGTTCTTC.

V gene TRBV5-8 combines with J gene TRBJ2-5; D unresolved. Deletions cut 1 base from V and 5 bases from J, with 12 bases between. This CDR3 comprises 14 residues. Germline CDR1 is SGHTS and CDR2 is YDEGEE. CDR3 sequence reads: CASSLTVLKETQYF. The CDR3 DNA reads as TGTGCCAGCAGCTTGACAGTCTTAAAGGAGACCCAGTACTTC.

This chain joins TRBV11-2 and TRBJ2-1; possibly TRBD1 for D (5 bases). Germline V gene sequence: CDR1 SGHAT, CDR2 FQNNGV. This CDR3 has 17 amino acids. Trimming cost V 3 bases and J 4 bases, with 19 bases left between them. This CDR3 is CASSFAKGRDLYNEQFF. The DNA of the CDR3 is TGTGCCAGCAGCTTCGCGAAAGGCAGGGATTTATACAATGAGCAGTTCTTC.

The CDR3 sequence: CASSLVGSHGELFF. Here the CDR3 DNA reads TGTGCCAGCAGCTTAGTGGGCAGCCACGGGGAGCTGTTTTTT. V and J are TRBV11-2 and TRBJ2-2; D is unresolved. The V gene's germline CDR1 is SGHAT and CDR2 FQNNGV. This CDR3 is built from 14 residues. V was pared by 1 base and J by 7 bases, with 10 bases between.

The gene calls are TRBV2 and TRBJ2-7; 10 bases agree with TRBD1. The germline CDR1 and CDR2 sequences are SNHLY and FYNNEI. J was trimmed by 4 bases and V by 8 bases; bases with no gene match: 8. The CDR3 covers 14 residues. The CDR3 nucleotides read TGTGCCAGCGGAGGGACAGGGGTTATTTACGAGCAGTACTTC. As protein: CASGGTGVIYEQYF.

The CDR3 reads CASSVVGAGGHGADTQYF. CDR3 sequence (DNA): TGTGCCAGCAGCGTAGTCGGGGCGGGGGGGCACGGCGCAGATACGCAGTATTTT. V and J are TRBV9 and TRBJ2-3, with 9 positions matching TRBD2. Unmatched junction bases numbered 12, after V lost 0 bases and J lost 4 bases. This CDR3 is 18 amino acids long. Germline CDR1 and CDR2: SGDLS and YYNGEE.

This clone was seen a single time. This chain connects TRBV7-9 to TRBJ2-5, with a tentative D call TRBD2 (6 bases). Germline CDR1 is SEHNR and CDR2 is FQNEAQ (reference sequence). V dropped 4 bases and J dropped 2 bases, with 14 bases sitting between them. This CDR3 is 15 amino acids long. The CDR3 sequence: CASSSPWREQETQYF. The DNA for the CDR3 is TGTGCCAGCAGCTCACCTTGGAGGGAGCAAGAGACCCAGTACTTC.